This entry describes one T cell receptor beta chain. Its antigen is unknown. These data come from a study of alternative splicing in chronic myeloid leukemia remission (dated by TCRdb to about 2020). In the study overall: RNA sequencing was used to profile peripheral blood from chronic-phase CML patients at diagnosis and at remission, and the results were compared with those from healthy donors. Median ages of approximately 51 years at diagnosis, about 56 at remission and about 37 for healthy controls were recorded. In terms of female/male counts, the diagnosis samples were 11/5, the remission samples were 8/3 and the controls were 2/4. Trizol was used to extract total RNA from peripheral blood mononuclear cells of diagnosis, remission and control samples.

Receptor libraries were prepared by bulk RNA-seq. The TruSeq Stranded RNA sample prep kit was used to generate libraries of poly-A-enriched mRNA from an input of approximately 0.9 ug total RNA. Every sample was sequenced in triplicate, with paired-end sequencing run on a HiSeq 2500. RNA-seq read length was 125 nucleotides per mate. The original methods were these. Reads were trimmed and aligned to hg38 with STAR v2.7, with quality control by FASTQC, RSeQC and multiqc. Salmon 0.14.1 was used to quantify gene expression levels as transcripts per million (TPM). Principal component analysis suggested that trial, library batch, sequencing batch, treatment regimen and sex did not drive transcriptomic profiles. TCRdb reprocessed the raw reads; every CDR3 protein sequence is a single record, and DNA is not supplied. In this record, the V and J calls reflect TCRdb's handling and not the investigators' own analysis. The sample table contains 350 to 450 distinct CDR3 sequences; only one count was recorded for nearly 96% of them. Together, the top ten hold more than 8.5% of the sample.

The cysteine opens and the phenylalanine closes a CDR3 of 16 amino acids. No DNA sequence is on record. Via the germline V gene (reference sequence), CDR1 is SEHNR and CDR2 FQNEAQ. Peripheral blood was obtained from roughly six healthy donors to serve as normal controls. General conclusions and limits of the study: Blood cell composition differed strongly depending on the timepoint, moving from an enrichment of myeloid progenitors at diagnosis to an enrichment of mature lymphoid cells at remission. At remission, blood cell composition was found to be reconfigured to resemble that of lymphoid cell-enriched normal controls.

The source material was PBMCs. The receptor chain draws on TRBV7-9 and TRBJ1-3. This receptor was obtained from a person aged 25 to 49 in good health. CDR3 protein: CASLNTGGATGNTIYF.